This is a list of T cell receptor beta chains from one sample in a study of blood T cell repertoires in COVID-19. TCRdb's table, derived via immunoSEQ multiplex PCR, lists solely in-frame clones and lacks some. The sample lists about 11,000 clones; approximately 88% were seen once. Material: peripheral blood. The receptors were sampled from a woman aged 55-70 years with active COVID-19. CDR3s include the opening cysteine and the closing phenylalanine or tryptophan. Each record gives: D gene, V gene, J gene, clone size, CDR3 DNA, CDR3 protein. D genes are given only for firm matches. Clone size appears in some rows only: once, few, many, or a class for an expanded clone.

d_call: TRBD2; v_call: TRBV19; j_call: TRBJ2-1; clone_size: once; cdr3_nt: TGTGCCAGTGGGACTATTCAAAATGAGCAGTTCTTC; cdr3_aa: CASGTIQNEQFF
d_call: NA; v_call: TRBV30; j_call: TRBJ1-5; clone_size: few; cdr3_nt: TGTGCCTGGAACAGGGCTAGCAATCAGCCCCAGCATTTT; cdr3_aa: CAWNRASNQPQHF
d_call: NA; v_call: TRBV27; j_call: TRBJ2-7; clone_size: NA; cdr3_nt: TGTGCCAGCAGTAGATGGGCCCCAGCCTACGAGCAGTACTTC; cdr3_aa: CASSRWAPAYEQYF
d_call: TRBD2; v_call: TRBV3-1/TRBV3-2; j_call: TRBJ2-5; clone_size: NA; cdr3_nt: TGTGCCAGCAGCCAAGGGACTAGCGGGGGGAGGGAGACCCAGTACTTC; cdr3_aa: CASSQGTSGGRETQYF
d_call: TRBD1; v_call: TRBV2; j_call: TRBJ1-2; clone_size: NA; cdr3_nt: TGTGCCAGCAGTGAAGGGACAGGGTTGCATGGCTACACCTTC; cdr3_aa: CASSEGTGLHGYTF
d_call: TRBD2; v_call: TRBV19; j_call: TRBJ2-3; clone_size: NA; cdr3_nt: TGTGCCAGTAGTTTGGGACTAGAGACAGATACGCAGTATTTT; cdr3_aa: CASSLGLETDTQYF
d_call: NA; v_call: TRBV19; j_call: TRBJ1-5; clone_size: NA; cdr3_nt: TGTGCCAGTAGTATAACCAGTAGCAATCAGCCCCAGCATTTT; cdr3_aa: CASSITSSNQPQHF
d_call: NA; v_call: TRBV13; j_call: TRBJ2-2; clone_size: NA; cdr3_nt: TGTGCCAGCAGCTTAAGGGGCGAAAACACCGGGGAGCTGTTTTTT; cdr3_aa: CASSLRGENTGELFF
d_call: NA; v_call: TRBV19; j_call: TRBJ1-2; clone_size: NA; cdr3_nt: TGTGCCACCACCCTAAATCACAGAGCTAACTATGGCTACACCTTC; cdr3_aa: CATTLNHRANYGYTF
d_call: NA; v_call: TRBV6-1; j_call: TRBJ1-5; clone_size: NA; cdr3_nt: TGTGCCAGCAGTGAAATTGGGGCGGAGATTCAGCCCCAGCATTTT; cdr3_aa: CASSEIGAEIQPQHF
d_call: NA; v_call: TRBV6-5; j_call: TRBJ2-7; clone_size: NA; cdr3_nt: TGTGCCAGCAAAACGACTGGCTATCCCGAGCAGTACTTC; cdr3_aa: CASKTTGYPEQYF
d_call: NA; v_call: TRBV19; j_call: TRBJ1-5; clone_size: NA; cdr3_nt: TGTGCCAGTAGTACCCAAGGCGGGGATCAGCCCCAGCATTTT; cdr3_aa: CASSTQGGDQPQHF
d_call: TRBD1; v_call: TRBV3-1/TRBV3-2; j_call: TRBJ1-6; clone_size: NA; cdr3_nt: TGTGCCAGCAGCCAAGCGGGACAGGGAGAATCACCCCTCCACTTT; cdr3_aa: CASSQAGQGESPLHF
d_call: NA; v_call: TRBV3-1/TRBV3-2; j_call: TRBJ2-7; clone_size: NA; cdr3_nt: TGTGCCAGCAAACCAACCGGGAGCACCTACGAGCAGTACTTC; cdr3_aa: CASKPTGSTYEQYF
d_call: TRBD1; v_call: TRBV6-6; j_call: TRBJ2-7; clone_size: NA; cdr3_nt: TGTGCCAGCAGTCCAGGGGGAACCCACGAGCAGTACTTC; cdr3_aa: CASSPGGTHEQYF
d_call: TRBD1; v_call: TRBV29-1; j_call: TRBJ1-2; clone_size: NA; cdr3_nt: TGCAGCTCCCCGACAGGGAATGGCTACACCTTC; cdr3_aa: CSSPTGNGYTF